The entry below gives a single T cell receptor beta chain sequence along with its context. Uncontrolled infection, other autoimmune disease, pregnancy or lactation led to exclusion. Every diagnosis used clinical symptoms, serum thyroxine and TRAb, thyroid ultrasound and orbital computed tomography. The CDR3 runs 15 residues. Germline values: CDR1 KGHSH, CDR2 LQKENI. V dropped 3 bases and J dropped 10 bases, with 16 bases sitting between them. TCR beta CDR3 regions were amplified from RNA. The HTBI primer set drove a first-round RT-PCR of the TCR CDR3. Each CDR3 protein is one row after TCRdb ran MiXCR on the multiplex PCR reads. The sample consists of 500,000 or so distinct CDR3 sequences, roughly a sixth of them appearing once. The data stem from a study of T cells in Graves' hyperthyroidism and ophthalmopathy. Overall study: At the time of initial diagnosis and before any treatment, peripheral blood was collected.

The clonotype originates from a woman under 30 with Graves' ophthalmopathy. The gene calls are TRBV18 and TRBJ1-6; D gene ambiguous. Sequenced sample: blood. CDR3 region: CASSPLLGPPSPLHF. In DNA, the CDR3 is TGTGCCAGCTCACCTCTTCTAGGGCCGCCATCACCCCTCCACTTT.